The clone carrying this T cell receptor beta chain was counted between two and nine times. TCRdb used MiXCR to reprocess the reads, holding one entry per CDR3 protein. This sample has some 730 distinct CDR3 sequences; 15% to 20% occur once, and the top ten carry roughly 27%. This sample stems from a study of liver allograft versus peripheral blood T cells. Overall study context: In transplanted livers, T cell receptor repertoires were compared with those found in the recipients' peripheral blood.

The TCR sequence derives from a human patient who had a liver transplant. Some of these T cells may belong to the graft donor.

The CDR3 loop reads CASSYDSKREVNEQFF. Written as DNA, the CDR3 is TGTGCCAGCAGCTACGACTCTAAGCGGGAGGTGAATGAGCAGTTCTTC. This chain links TRBV12-3 or TRBV12-4 with TRBJ2-1, with 9 bases fitting TRBD2. The J segment lost 7 bases and the V segment lost 6 bases, leaving 13 bases of the junction unmatched. This CDR3 is built from 16 residues.